One and the same sample provided the 18 T cell receptor beta chains below, sequenced in a study of T cells in Graves' hyperthyroidism and ophthalmopathy. What was amplified from RNA transcripts were TCR beta CDR3 regions. First-round RT-PCR with HTBI primers amplified the TCR CDR3 region. TCRdb independently ran MiXCR on the multiplex PCR reads; one entry per CDR3 protein. The table records 200,000 to 250,000 distinct CDR3 sequences, around 16% of them present only once. Sequencing input: blood. The source is a man in his forties with Graves' hyperthyroidism.

CDR3 residues: CASSPAGALHEQYF. In DNA, the CDR3 is TGCGCCAGCAGTCCAGCGGGGGCCTTACACGAGCAGTACTTC. This chain links TRBV4-1 with TRBJ2-7; 8 nucleotides match TRBD2. This CDR3 has 14 residues. Germline CDR1 reads MGHRA; CDR2 reads YSYEKL. Losses at the gene ends were 6 bases for V and 5 bases for J; bases not matched to a gene: 9.

This clonotype was seen repeatedly, ten times or more. The rearrangement links TRBV6-5 to TRBJ1-2, with D unclear. The CDR3 consists of 15 residues. Deletions cut 0 bases from V and 6 bases from J, with 14 bases between. Per the germline V gene, CDR1 is MNHEY and CDR2 is SVGAGI. The CDR3 sequence: CASSYSVNARDGYTF. CDR3 coding DNA: TGTGCCAGCAGTTACTCGGTTAACGCTAGGGATGGCTACACCTTC.

This clonotype has just one count. The chain joins TRBV3-1 to TRBJ2-1; possible D gene TRBD2, 6 bases. The CDR3 spans 14 residues. Germline assignment: CDR1 LGHDT and CDR2 YNNKEL (reference sequence). Trimming took 6 bases from V and 10 from J, leaving 19 bases between them. The CDR3 loop reads CASSRSGGSYEQFF. As DNA, the CDR3 is TGTGCCAGCAGTCGTAGCGGAGGTAGCTACGAGCAGTTCTTC.

This clonotype showed up many times. The chain recombines TRBV11-2 with TRBJ2-1; the D is unclear. CDR1 and CDR2 from the germline V gene are SGHAT and FQNNGV. CDR3 length equals 13 residues. Trimming shortened V by 0 bases and J by 6 bases, and 6 bases separated the two germline ends. The CDR3 DNA reads TGTGCCAGCAGCTTAGATCTCAGCAATGAGCAGTTCTTC. Translating gives CASSLDLSNEQFF.

The rearrangement links TRBV7-9 to TRBJ2-5; D is tentatively TRBD1 or TRBD2 (6 bases each). V lost 1 base and J lost 7, with 13 bases in between. The germline CDR1 and CDR2 sequences are SEHNR and FQNEAQ (reference sequence). The CDR3 is 14 amino acids. The CDR3 DNA follows: TGTGCCAGCAGCTTAGAGGGACTCAGGGGGACCCAGTACTTC. This codes for CASSLEGLRGTQYF.

This chain connects TRBV7-8 to TRBJ2-1; a weak D match, TRBD1 (5 bases). CDR3 length: 16 residues. Trimming removed 2 bases from V and 9 bases from J, with 20 bases in between. Germline V gene data show CDR1 as SGHVS and CDR2 as FQNEAQ. CDR3 sequence reads: CASSLLRGATLSEQFF. The DNA for the CDR3 is TGTGCCAGCAGCTTACTTCGTGGGGCGACGCTTAGTGAGCAGTTCTTC.

This clonotype was recorded at least ten times. The chain carries TRBV27 and TRBJ1-1, with TRBD1 matching over 7 bases. Germline CDR1 and CDR2: MNHEY and SMNVEV (reference sequence). Trimming at V came to 5 bases and at J to 4 bases, leaving 10 bases not matched to a gene. CDR3 size: 15 residues. CDR3 bases: TGTGCCAGCAGTACACGACAGGGCCTAAGCACTGAAGCTTTCTTT. Its protein product is CASSTRQGLSTEAFF.

This clonotype was picked up many times. The chain uses TRBV2 and TRBJ1-5, with a tentative D call TRBD1 (5 bases). V was trimmed by 7 bases and J by 1 base, leaving 11 bases between them. The CDR3 covers 14 residues. CDR1 and CDR2 (germline): SNHLY, FYNNEI. The CDR3 DNA sequence: TGTGCCAGCAAATCAGGGACCAGCAATCAGCCCCAGCATTTT. It is translated as CASKSGTSNQPQHF.

With regard to this clonotype: This may arise from a read error, as a much more abundant clone is one base away. The chain employs TRBV20-1 and TRBJ2-5; D gene ambiguous. Germline CDR1 reads DFQATT; CDR2 reads SNEGSKA (reference sequence). V was clipped by 1 base and J by 5 bases, with 11 bases between them. The CDR3 sequence is 13 residues long. CDR3 sequence: CSARVLGQETQYF. The CDR3, as DNA: TGCAGTGCTAGAGTACTGGGCCAGGAGACCCAGTACTTC.

The V and J genes are TRBV25-1 and TRBJ2-3, with a weak D call TRBD2 (6 bases). The CDR3 spans 14 residues. The germline V gene has CDR1 MGHDK and CDR2 SYGVNS. The ends were cut back, 2 bases at V and 11 bases at J, with 17 bases in the middle. The CDR3 region is CASSEALWGDGQYF. DNA of the CDR3: TGTGCCAGCAGTGAAGCACTCTGGGGGGACGGGCAGTATTTT. The complete variable domain, with remaining parts taken from reference TRBV25-1 and TRBJ2-3, reads EADIYQTPRYLVIGTGKKITLECSQTMGHDKMYWYQQDPGMELHLIHYSYGVNSTEKGDLSSESTVSRIRTEHFPLTLESARPSHTSQYLCASSEALWGDGQYFGPGTRLTVL.

The chain recombines TRBV5-1 with TRBJ2-2; TRBD2 matches at 15 bases. Losses at the gene ends were 4 bases for V and 6 bases for J; bases not matched to a gene: 4. CDR1 is SGHRS and CDR2 is YFSETQ in the germline V gene. The CDR3 is made up of 16 amino acids. The CDR3 bases are TGCGCCAGCAGCGGGACTAGCGGGGGGTCTTCCGGGGAGCTGTTTTTT. Encoded protein: CASSGTSGGSSGELFF.

This clonotype was seen a few times. A much larger clone lies a single base off, so this may be a read error. The chain joins TRBV5-1 to TRBJ1-1; the match to TRBD1 covers 8 bases. The CDR3 sequence is 14 residues long. Germline CDR1 is SGHRS and CDR2 is YFSETQ. V was clipped by 4 bases and J by 1 base; unmatched bases: 3. This CDR3 reads CASSVDRANTEAFF. CDR3 bases: TGCGCCAGCAGCGTGGACAGGGCGAACACTGAAGCTTTCTTT.

This clonotype was seen at least ten times. The gene calls are TRBV7-9 and TRBJ2-7; D unresolved. Germline-derived CDR1 and CDR2 are SEHNR and FQNEAQ (reference sequence). The CDR3 runs to 13 residues. Between the trimmed V and J ends, which lost 1 base and 0 bases, there was a span of 4 bases. The CDR3 is CASSLDGSYEQYF. In DNA form, the CDR3 reads TGTGCCAGCAGCTTAGACGGCTCCTACGAGCAGTACTTC.

This clonotype was detected many times. The chain carries TRBV7-6 and TRBJ2-1; TRBD1 matches 11 bases. J lost 8 bases, V lost 5 bases, and 8 bases had no gene match. Germline CDR1 is SGHVS and CDR2 is FNYEAQ. The CDR3 sequence is 15 residues long. CDR3 DNA: TGTGCCAGCAGCCCGGGGGGACAGGGGGGGTATGAGCAGTTCTTC. This sequence encodes CASSPGGQGGYEQFF.

This clonotype was found many times. The chain has TRBV12-3 or TRBV12-4 and TRBJ2-1, with 7 bases fitting TRBD1. The CDR3 is 14 residues long. V trimming: 6 bases; J trimming: 4 bases; junction bases outside the gene matches: 6. In DNA form, the CDR3 reads TGTGCCAGCAGACCGGGACAGCAATACAATGAGCAGTTCTTC. It is translated as CASRPGQQYNEQFF.

This clonotype appeared a few times. This chain links TRBV9 with TRBJ1-2, with D perhaps matching TRBD1 (6 bases). This CDR3 spans 15 amino acids. From germline, CDR1 is SGDLS and CDR2 YYNGEE. V lost 0 bases to trimming and J lost 3 bases, with 12 bases between them. The CDR3 DNA is TGTGCCAGCAGCGTAGCTAACAGGGTGGACTATGGCTACACCTTC. It translates to CASSVANRVDYGYTF.

In its sample, this clonotype was seen a few times. This chain links TRBV24-1 with TRBJ2-7, with 11 bases identical to TRBD1. Unmatched junction bases numbered 4, after V lost 4 bases and J lost 3 bases. This CDR3 is 15 amino acids long. From germline, CDR1 is KGHDR and CDR2 SFDVKD. The CDR3 sequence is CATSDAGTGGYEQYF. DNA for the CDR3: TGTGCCACCAGTGACGCCGGGACAGGGGGCTACGAGCAGTACTTC.

The chain combines TRBV7-3 with TRBJ2-1; 13 bases fit TRBD2. J was trimmed by 7 bases and V by 5 bases; bases with no gene match: 8. Per the germline V gene, CDR1 is SGHTA and CDR2 is FQGTGA. CDR3 length: 16 amino acids. The CDR3 loop reads CASSRLAGGQGNEQFF. The DNA of the CDR3 is TGTGCCAGCAGCCGACTAGCGGGGGGCCAAGGAAATGAGCAGTTCTTC.